The 18 T cell receptor beta chains listed next were all sequenced from one sample in a study of blood T cell repertoires in COVID-19. TCRdb's copy holds only in-frame clones and misses some; the assay was immunoSEQ multiplex PCR. The sample includes some 260,000 clones, 88% of them seen just once. Sequenced material: peripheral blood. The source of these receptors is a woman aged 40 to 50 who had recovered from COVID-19.

The chain links TRBV11-2 to TRBJ1-1; possible D gene TRBD1, 5 bases. V was clipped by 1 base and J by 5 bases, with 14 bases between them. This CDR3 is built from 15 residues. The germline CDR1 and CDR2 sequences are SGHAT and FQNNGV. In DNA, the CDR3 is TGTGCCAGCAGCTTAGCCTGGGGCGCCGGGACTGAAGCTTTCTTT. Residues: CASSLAWGAGTEAFF. The whole variable domain, filled in from reference TRBV11-2 and TRBJ1-1, reads EAGVAQSPRYKIIEKRQSVAFWCNPISGHATLYWYQQILGQGPKLLIQFQNNGVVDDSQLPKDRFSAERLKGVDSTLKIQPAKLEDSAVYLCASSLAWGAGTEAFFGQGTRLTVV.

Only a few counts were recorded for this clone. The chain uses TRBV25-1 and TRBJ1-2; D might be TRBD1 (6 bases). The CDR3 totals 13 residues. Trimming shortened V by 3 bases and J by 3 bases, and 8 bases separated the two germline ends. In germline, CDR1 is MGHDK, CDR2 SYGVNS. In nucleotides, the CDR3 is TGTGCCAGCAGTGAGGGGACACACTATGGCTACACCTTC. It is translated as CASSEGTHYGYTF.

The chain is built from TRBV18 and TRBJ1-5; unclear D gene. The germline V gene encodes CDR1 KGHSH and CDR2 LQKENI. The V and J ends lost 0 bases and 6 bases respectively, with 12 bases between them. The CDR3 has 15 residues. CDR3 amino acids: CASSPPGAGGQPQHF. In DNA, the CDR3 is TGTGCCAGCTCACCACCGGGCGCGGGAGGTCAGCCCCAGCATTTT. The complete variable domain, with remaining parts taken from reference TRBV18 and TRBJ1-5, reads NAGVMQNPRHLVRRRGQEARLRCSPMKGHSHVYWYRQLPEEGLKFMVYLQKENIIDESGMPKERFSAEFPKEGPSILRIQQVVRGDSAAYFCASSPPGAGGQPQHFGDGTRLSIL.

This rearrangement joins TRBV19 to TRBJ2-2; possible D gene TRBD2, 5 bases. This CDR3 region has 14 residues. Looked up from germline, CDR1 is LNHDA and CDR2 is SQIVND (reference sequence). CDR3 sequence reads: CASGSPLNTGELFF. As DNA, the CDR3 is TGTGCTTCTGGGAGCCCCCTGAACACCGGGGAGCTGTTTTTT.

The CDR3 coding sequence is TGCGCCAGCAGCTTGGGGCAGGGAGGTGGCTATGGCTACACCTTC. This translates into CASSLGQGGGYGYTF. V usage is TRBV5-1 and J usage is TRBJ1-2; TRBD1 might be the D (5 bases). Trimming took off 0 bases at V and 4 bases at J, with 13 bases between the two ends. The CDR3 totals 15 residues. The V gene's germline CDR1 is SGHRS and CDR2 YFSETQ.

The chain couples TRBV24-1 to TRBJ1-2; the D is unclear. V was shortened by 3 bases and J by 8 bases, with 12 bases between the two germline ends. Germline V lookup: CDR1 KGHDR, CDR2 SFDVKD. The CDR3 spans 13 residues. CDR3: CATSDPYMHGYTF. CDR3 DNA sequence: TGTGCCACCAGTGATCCGTACATGCACGGCTACACCTTC.

The chain uses TRBV5-1 and TRBJ1-1, with D perhaps TRBD1 (6 bases). The CDR3 spans 16 residues. Germline lookup yields CDR1 SGHRS and CDR2 YFSETQ. V was shortened by 4 bases and J by 0 bases, with 16 bases between the two germline ends. CDR3 DNA sequence: TGCGCCAGCAGCCCCCCGGGACAAACACTGAACACTGAAGCTTTCTTT. Protein product: CASSPPGQTLNTEAFF.

The chain links TRBV11-2 to TRBJ2-1; 8 bases match TRBD2. The CDR3 totals 16 residues. J lost 0 bases, V lost 3 bases, and 4 bases had no gene match. Germline V gives CDR1 SGHAT, CDR2 FQNNGV. CDR3 protein: CASSFRAGGSYNEQFF. The CDR3 nucleotides are TGTGCCAGCAGCTTTCGGGCGGGAGGCTCCTACAATGAGCAGTTCTTC.

The chain is built from TRBV19 and TRBJ2-5, with D perhaps TRBD1 (5 bases). The CDR3 spans 13 residues. The germline V gene has CDR1 LNHDA and CDR2 SQIVND (reference sequence). Deletions cut 5 bases from V and 5 bases from J, with 12 bases between. CDR3 sequence: CASSPQGGETQYF. The DNA of the CDR3 is TGTGCCAGTAGTCCCCAGGGTGGGGAGACCCAGTACTTC.

This clone was counted between two and nine times. The chain combines TRBV2 with TRBJ1-2; TRBD1 agrees at 8 bases. Germline V gene data show CDR1 as SNHLY and CDR2 as FYNNEI. The junction had 10 bases not matched to a gene; V was cut back by 11 bases and J by 8 bases. CDR3 length: 12 residues. The CDR3 loop reads CAAARGQDGYTF. CDR3 in DNA: TGTGCCGCTGCCCGGGGACAGGACGGCTACACCTTC.

The CDR3 DNA reads TGTGCCAGCAGTACCCCAGGGGGCTACACCTTC. Residues: CASSTPGGYTF. V is TRBV6-5 and J is TRBJ1-2; possibly TRBD1 for D (5 bases). V was trimmed by 5 bases and J by 8 bases, leaving 9 bases between them. The CDR3 is made up of 11 amino acids. Germline CDR1 MNHEY, CDR2 SVGAGI.

This clone came up a few times. This sequence joins TRBV4-3 and TRBJ2-2, with TRBD1 as a possible D gene (7 bases). This CDR3 is built from 17 residues. Germline V gene sequence: CDR1 LGHNA, CDR2 YSLEER. V was pared by 3 bases and J by 6 bases, with 20 bases between. The CDR3 region has the DNA TGCGCCAGCAGCCACCACGCGGGACAGCGTTCATCCGGGGAGCTGTTTTTT. Its protein is CASSHHAGQRSSGELFF.

The chain carries TRBV7-8 and TRBJ1-2; D possibly corresponds to TRBD1 (5 bases). Germline V gene lookup returns CDR1 SGHVS and CDR2 FQNEAQ. This CDR3 contains 16 residues. With 0 bases removed from V and 8 bases from J, the gap between germline ends came to 19 bases. CDR3 sequence: CASSLARTRAARGYTF. In nucleotides, the CDR3 is TGTGCCAGCAGCTTAGCCCGGACACGGGCGGCGAGGGGCTACACCTTC.

The J gene is TRBJ2-1, the V gene TRBV6-1; 11 bases agree with TRBD2. The CDR3 totals 16 residues. Germline CDR1 MNHNS, CDR2 SASEGT. Trimming removed 0 bases from V and 12 bases from J; junction bases left unmatched: 10. CDR3 in DNA: TGTGCCAGCAGTGAAGCGCCTCCTACTAGCGGGGGAGGGCAGTTCTTC. Amino acid sequence: CASSEAPPTSGGGQFF.

This clone was seen just once. At the DNA level, this CDR3 is encoded by other sequences in the same sample as well. The rearrangement links TRBV18 to TRBJ1-4; no clear D gene. V was shortened by 3 bases and J by 0 bases, with 5 bases between the two germline ends. Germline assignment: CDR1 KGHSH and CDR2 LQKENI. This CDR3 has 14 residues. DNA of the CDR3: TGTGCCAGCTCACCCGGAGCAACTAATGAAAAACTGTTTTTT. Translating gives CASSPGATNEKLFF. Variable domain in full (rest from reference TRBV18 and TRBJ1-4): NAGVMQNPRHLVRRRGQEARLRCSPMKGHSHVYWYRQLPEEGLKFMVYLQKENIIDESGMPKERFSAEFPKEGPSILRIQQVVRGDSAAYFCASSPGATNEKLFFGSGTQLSVL.

The V call is TRBV2, the J call TRBJ2-1, with 8 bases identical to TRBD1. Germline lookup yields CDR1 SNHLY and CDR2 FYNNEI. This CDR3 comprises 14 residues. After removal of 4 bases from V and 6 bases from J, the junction contained 5 bases not matched to a gene. The DNA for the CDR3 is TGTGCCAGCAGTGGGGACAGGTCGGGCAATGAGCAGTTCTTC. It encodes CASSGDRSGNEQFF.

The CDR3 here is CAGGTGGAGYTF. CDR3 nucleotides: TGTGCCGGGGGAACAGGAGGGGCTGGCTACACCTTC. This chain joins TRBV12-3 or TRBV12-4 and TRBJ1-2; D may be TRBD1 (5 bases). V was trimmed by 11 bases and J by 7 bases, leaving 17 bases between them. The CDR3 runs 12 residues.

The rearrangement joins TRBV24-1 to TRBJ2-5, with 10 bases aligning to TRBD1. V lost 2 bases and J lost 4; bases outside the gene matches: 0. From germline, CDR1 is KGHDR and CDR2 SFDVKD. This CDR3 has 14 amino acids. CDR3 sequence: CATSDWDRGETQYF. CDR3 coding DNA: TGTGCCACCAGTGATTGGGACAGGGGAGAGACCCAGTACTTC.